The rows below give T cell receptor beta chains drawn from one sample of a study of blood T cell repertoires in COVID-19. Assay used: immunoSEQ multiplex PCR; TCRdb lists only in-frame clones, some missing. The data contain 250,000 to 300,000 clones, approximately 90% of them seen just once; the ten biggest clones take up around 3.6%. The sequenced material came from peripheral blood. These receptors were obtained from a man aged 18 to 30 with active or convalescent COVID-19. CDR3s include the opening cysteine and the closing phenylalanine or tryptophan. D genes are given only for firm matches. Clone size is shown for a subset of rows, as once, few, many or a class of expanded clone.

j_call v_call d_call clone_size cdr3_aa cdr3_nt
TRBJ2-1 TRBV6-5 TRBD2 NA CASSSGVVAGSEQFF TGTGCCAGCAGCAGTGGGGTGGTAGCGGGAAGTGAGCAGTTCTTC
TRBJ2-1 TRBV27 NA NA CASGIIAGEQFF TGTGCCAGCGGAATAATTGCGGGTGAGCAGTTCTTC
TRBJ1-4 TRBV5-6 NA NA CASSLVQEKLFF TGTGCCAGCAGCTTGGTACAGGAAAAACTGTTTTTT
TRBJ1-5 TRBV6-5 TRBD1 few CASTGTGDQPQHF TGTGCCAGCACAGGGACAGGGGATCAGCCCCAGCATTTT
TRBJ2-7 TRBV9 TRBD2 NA CASSVGGGESYEQYF TGTGCCAGCAGCGTAGGTGGGGGGGAGTCCTACGAGCAGTACTTC
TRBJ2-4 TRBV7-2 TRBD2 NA CASSLGLAGNIQYF TGTGCCAGCAGCCTGGGACTAGCGGGAAACATTCAGTACTTC
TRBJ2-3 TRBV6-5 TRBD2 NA CASSPRGGTDTQYF TGTGCCAGCAGTCCCCGGGGGGGCACAGATACGCAGTATTTT
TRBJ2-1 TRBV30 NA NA CAWSVGAVDSSYNEQFF TGTGCCTGGAGTGTCGGAGCGGTCGATAGCTCCTACAATGAGCAGTTCTTC
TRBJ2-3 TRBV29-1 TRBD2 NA CSVEDELATADTQYF TGCAGCGTTGAAGATGAACTAGCGACCGCAGATACGCAGTATTTT
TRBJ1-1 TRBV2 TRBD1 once CAGAQGEDTEAFF TGTGCCGGAGCACAGGGGGAGGACACTGAAGCTTTCTTT
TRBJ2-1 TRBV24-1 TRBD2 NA CATSAQAGATNEQFF TGTGCCACCAGTGCTCAAGCGGGGGCCACAAATGAGCAGTTCTTC
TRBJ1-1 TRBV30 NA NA CAWSGALGTEAFF TGTGCCTGGAGTGGGGCCCTTGGCACTGAAGCTTTCTTT
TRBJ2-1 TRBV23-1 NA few CVHSPRAFQTSSSYNEQFF TGCGTTCACAGTCCGAGGGCCTTCCAAACTTCAAGCTCCTACAATGAGCAGTTCTTC
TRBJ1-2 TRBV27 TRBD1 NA CASSLFADPGAGGNYGYTF TGTGCCAGCAGTTTATTCGCCGACCCCGGGGCAGGGGGCAACTATGGCTACACCTTC
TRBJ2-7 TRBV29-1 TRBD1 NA CSVELTRGQGIGYEQYF TGCAGCGTTGAATTAACCCGGGGACAGGGTATTGGCTACGAGCAGTACTTC
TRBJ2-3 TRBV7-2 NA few CASSLRPGSSTDTQYF TGTGCCAGCAGCTTACGACCCGGGAGTTCGACAGATACGCAGTATTTT
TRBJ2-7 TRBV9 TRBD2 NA CASSVEPASGGYEQYF TGTGCCAGCAGCGTCGAGCCGGCTAGCGGGGGATACGAGCAGTACTTC
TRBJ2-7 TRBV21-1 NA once CASSKGDGPGEYEQYF TGTGCCAGCAGCAAAGGAGATGGACCTGGGGAGTACGAGCAGTACTTC
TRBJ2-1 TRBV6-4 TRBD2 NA CASSDGLADYNEQFF TGTGCCAGCAGTGACGGACTAGCGGACTACAATGAGCAGTTCTTC
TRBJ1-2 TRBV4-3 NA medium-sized CASSPGGWDGYTF TGCGCCAGCAGCCCAGGAGGGTGGGATGGCTACACCTTC
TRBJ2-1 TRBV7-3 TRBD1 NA CASSLVPAGGNEQFF TGTGCCAGCAGCTTAGTCCCGGCAGGGGGCAATGAGCAGTTCTTC
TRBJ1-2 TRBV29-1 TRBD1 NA CSVGTDYGYTF TGCAGCGTGGGGACAGACTATGGCTACACCTTC
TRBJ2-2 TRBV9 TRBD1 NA CATRTGGQNTGELFF TGTGCCACCAGAACAGGGGGCCAGAACACCGGGGAGCTGTTTTTT
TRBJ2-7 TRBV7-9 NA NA CATEIPGAPHEQYF TGTGCCACCGAAATCCCAGGGGCCCCCCACGAGCAGTACTTC
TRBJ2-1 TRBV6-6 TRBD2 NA CATGLAGGNEQFF TGTGCCACAGGACTAGCGGGGGGCAATGAGCAGTTCTTC
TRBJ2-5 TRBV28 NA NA CASSFPRETQYF TGTGCCAGCAGTTTCCCCCGAGAGACCCAGTACTTC
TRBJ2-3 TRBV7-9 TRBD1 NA CALGRGSASTDTQYF TGTGCCCTCGGCAGGGGGTCAGCTAGCACAGATACGCAGTATTTT
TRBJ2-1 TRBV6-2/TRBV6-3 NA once CASSYASVDEQFF TGTGCCAGCAGTTACGCTAGCGTCGATGAGCAGTTCTTC
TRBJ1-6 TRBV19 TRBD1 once CASSMTGDYNSPLHF TGTGCCAGTAGTATGACAGGGGACTATAATTCACCCCTCCACTTT
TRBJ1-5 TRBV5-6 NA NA CASSSGRGGKQPQHF TGTGCCAGCAGCTCGGGTAGGGGCGGTAAGCAGCCCCAGCATTTT
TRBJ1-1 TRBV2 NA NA CAIPTPSAEAFF TGTGCCATCCCTACCCCGAGTGCTGAAGCTTTCTTT
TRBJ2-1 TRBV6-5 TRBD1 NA CASSYSGTGGWEQFF TGTGCCAGCAGTTACTCCGGGACAGGGGGCTGGGAGCAGTTCTTC
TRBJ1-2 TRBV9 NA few CASRATDSGYTF TGTGCCAGCAGAGCTACAGATTCGGGCTACACCTTC
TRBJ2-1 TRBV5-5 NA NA CASSTTGSSYNEQFF TGTGCCAGCAGCACCACAGGGAGCTCCTACAATGAGCAGTTCTTC
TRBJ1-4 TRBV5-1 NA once CASSLGPSGEKLFF TGCGCCAGCAGCTTGGGGCCCTCCGGGGAAAAACTGTTTTTT
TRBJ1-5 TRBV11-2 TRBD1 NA CARGGQPACNQPQHF TGTGCCAGGGGGGGACAGCCCGCTTGCAATCAGCCCCAGCATTTT
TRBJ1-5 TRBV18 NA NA CASSPAGTQPQHF TGTGCCAGCTCACCCGCGGGGACGCAGCCCCAGCATTTT
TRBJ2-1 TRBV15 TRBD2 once CATSRVTSGYNEQFF TGTGCCACCAGCAGAGTGACTAGCGGTTACAATGAGCAGTTCTTC
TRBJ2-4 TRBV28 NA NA CAVTGGAKNIQYF TGTGCCGTGACCGGGGGTGCCAAAAACATTCAGTACTTC
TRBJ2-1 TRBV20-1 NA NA CSANKGGQFF TGCAGTGCTAATAAGGGAGGGCAGTTCTTC
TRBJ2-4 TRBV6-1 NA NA CASSDSDTIQYF TGTGCCAGCAGTGATAGCGACACGATTCAGTACTTC
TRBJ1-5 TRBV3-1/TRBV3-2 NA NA CASSHSRGPQHF TGTGCCAGCAGCCATTCCCGGGGGCCCCAGCATTTT
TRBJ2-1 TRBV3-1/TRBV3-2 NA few CASSQDSDYHNEQFF TGTGCCAGCAGCCAAGATTCGGACTACCACAATGAGCAGTTCTTC
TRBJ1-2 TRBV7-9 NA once CASSLVGVDYGYTF TGTGCCAGCAGCTTAGTAGGGGTTGACTATGGCTACACCTTC
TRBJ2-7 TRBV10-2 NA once CASTPGAGYEQYF TGCGCCAGCACCCCCGGAGCCGGCTACGAGCAGTACTTC
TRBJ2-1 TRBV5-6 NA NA CASSRQGNEQFF TGTGCCAGCAGCCGGCAGGGAAATGAGCAGTTCTTC
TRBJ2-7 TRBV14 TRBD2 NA CASSQVLAAPIHEQYF TGTGCCAGCAGCCAAGTTCTAGCGGCCCCTATCCACGAGCAGTACTTC
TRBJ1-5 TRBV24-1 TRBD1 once CATSGSLGQGNQPQHF TGTGCCACCAGTGGTAGCTTGGGACAGGGCAATCAGCCCCAGCATTTT
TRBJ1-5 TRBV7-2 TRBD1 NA CASSSTTGVRSNQPQHF TGTGCCAGCAGCTCAACGACAGGGGTGAGGAGCAATCAGCCCCAGCATTTT
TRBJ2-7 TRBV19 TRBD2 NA CASKSERAGAHEQYF TGTGCCAGTAAATCTGAACGAGCGGGAGCGCACGAGCAGTACTTC